These T cell receptor beta chains were read from a single sample in a study of post-analysis software for immune sequencing data. MiXCR, run by TCRdb on the PCR reads, gives a single entry per CDR3 protein. The sample comprises about 540,000 distinct CDR3 sequences, around a third of which are singletons, and 4.5% to 7.5% rests with the top ten. The sequencing input was blood. The source of these receptors is a girl aged 2-17 years with multiple sclerosis. The CDR3 runs from the conserved cysteine through the conserved F or W. The D gene is left open where the match is weak. The size field is filled for only some rows; it gives once, few, many or a size class.

TRBJ2-6 | 16 | - | TRBV5-1 | - | TGCGCCAGCAGCCCAGAGTGGAGCTCTGGGGCCAACGTCCTGACTTTC | CASSPEWSSGANVLTF
TRBJ2-5 | 13 | TRBD2 | TRBV20-1 | many | TGCAGTACCACGAGCGGGGGGGCGGAGACCCAGTACTTC | CSTTSGGAETQYF
TRBJ1-3 | 11 | - | TRBV6-5 | - | TGTGCCAGCTCTCGGGGAAACACCATATATTTT | CASSRGNTIYF
TRBJ2-4 | 14 | - | TRBV20-1 | - | TGCAGTGCTAGTCCCGGGGTCGCCAAAAACATTCAGTACTTC | CSASPGVAKNIQYF
TRBJ2-1 | 18 | - | TRBV7-2 | - | TGTGCCAGCAGCTTACCCCGGACGGGGAAAGCCTCCTACAATGAGCAGTTCTTC | CASSLPRTGKASYNEQFF
TRBJ2-5 | 13 | - | TRBV12-3/TRBV12-4 | - | TGTGCCAGCACCAAACAGGTTGAGGAGACCCAGTACTTC | CASTKQVEETQYF
TRBJ1-1 | 13 | - | TRBV7-8 | few | TGTGCCAGCAGACGAGAGGTACAGACTGAAGCTTTCTTT | CASRREVQTEAFF
TRBJ2-5 | 15 | - | TRBV5-1 | few | TGCGCCAGCAGCTTGGTTCGGGTAGGGGAAGCGACCCAGTACTTC | CASSLVRVGEATQYF
TRBJ1-5 | 14 | - | TRBV9 | - | TGTGCCAGCAGCGTAGGGGCAGGCAATCAGCCCCAGCATTTT | CASSVGAGNQPQHF
TRBJ2-5 | 12 | TRBD1 | TRBV29-1 | many | TGCAGCGCGGACAGGCACCAAGAGACCCAGTACTTC | CSADRHQETQYF
TRBJ1-2 | 14 | TRBD1 | TRBV20-1 | - | TGCAGTGCTTTTGGACAGGGGAGGGCCTATGGCTACACCTTC | CSAFGQGRAYGYTF
TRBJ2-5 | 12 | - | TRBV29-1 | many | TGCAGCGTTGAAGATCTTCGGGCAGGGGAGTACTTC | CSVEDLRAGEYF
TRBJ1-2 | 12 | - | TRBV27 | - | TGTGCCAGCAGTTCTCAGGGGAGGGGCTACACCTTC | CASSSQGRGYTF
TRBJ1-5 | 13 | - | TRBV4-1 | - | TGCGCCAGCAGCCAAGAAGGGTATCAGCCCCAGCATTTT | CASSQEGYQPQHF
TRBJ2-5 | 15 | TRBD2 | TRBV6-6 | - | TGTGCCAGCACCAGACTAGCGGGGGCTCAAGAGCCCCAGTACTTC | CASTRLAGAQEPQYF
TRBJ1-4 | 15 | - | TRBV5-1 | many | TGCGCCAGCAGCGCCAACGGACCCGCCGGGGAAAAACTGTTTTTT | CASSANGPAGEKLFF
TRBJ2-1 | 15 | - | TRBV12-3/TRBV12-4 | few | TGTGCCAGCAGTCGAGCGGGTAACTCCTACAATGAGCAGTTCTTC | CASSRAGNSYNEQFF
TRBJ1-5 | 15 | - | TRBV4-1 | - | TGCGCCAGCAGCCAAATAATAGTCTCCGATCAGCCCCAGCATTTT | CASSQIIVSDQPQHF
TRBJ2-1 | 13 | TRBD1 | TRBV7-3 | - | TGTGCCAGTGGGACAGGGGCCTACAATGAGCAGTTCTTC | CASGTGAYNEQFF
TRBJ2-1 | 13 | TRBD2 | TRBV27 | - | TGTGCCAGCGGGAGCGGGGTCTACAATGAGCAGTTCTTC | CASGSGVYNEQFF
TRBJ1-1 | 15 | - | TRBV7-9 | many | TGTGCCAGCAGCCTGCAGGATGGGGGCCACACTGAAGCTTTCTTT | CASSLQDGGHTEAFF
TRBJ2-1 | 16 | TRBD1 | TRBV27 | - | TGTGCCAGCACCCTCGACAGGGGGGTCTCTGGGAATGAGCAGTTCTTC | CASTLDRGVSGNEQFF
TRBJ1-6 | 13 | - | TRBV10-3 | few | TGTGCCATCAGTGAGAGGGATAATTCACCCCTCCACTTT | CAISERDNSPLHF
TRBJ2-1 | 17 | - | TRBV5-5 | - | TGTGCCAGCAGCTACTTCACAGGGCCCTCGTCCTACAATGAGCAGTTCTTC | CASSYFTGPSSYNEQFF
TRBJ2-3 | 11 | - | TRBV28 | few | TGTGCCAGCGCAACCGGGGATACGCAGTATTTT | CASATGDTQYF